The 16 T cell receptor beta chains in this list originate from one sample, sequenced in a study of blood T cell repertoires in COVID-19. The repertoire was sequenced with immunoSEQ multiplex PCR; TCRdb's copy has only in-frame clones and lacks some. The table includes 150,000 or so clones, approximately 82% detected once. Material for sequencing was peripheral blood. The receptors stem from a woman aged 40 to 50 with COVID-19, enrolled during active disease.

This chain connects TRBV11-2 to TRBJ1-1; 10 bases align to TRBD1. This CDR3 has 17 residues. V trimming: 4 bases; J trimming: 1 base; junction bases outside the gene matches: 9. Germline V lookup: CDR1 SGHAT, CDR2 FQNNGV. The CDR3 sequence: CASSSPGTGVWNTEAFF. DNA of the CDR3: TGTGCCAGCAGCTCCCCCGGGACAGGGGTTTGGAACACTGAAGCTTTCTTT. The whole variable domain, remainder taken from reference TRBV11-2 and TRBJ1-1, is EAGVAQSPRYKIIEKRQSVAFWCNPISGHATLYWYQQILGQGPKLLIQFQNNGVVDDSQLPKDRFSAERLKGVDSTLKIQPAKLEDSAVYLCASSSPGTGVWNTEAFFGQGTRLTVV.

The rearrangement joins TRBV6-1 to TRBJ2-2, with D unclear. The CDR3 consists of 13 residues. CDR1 and CDR2 (germline): MNHNS, SASEGT. V dropped 2 bases and J dropped 3 bases, with 4 bases sitting between them. The CDR3 nucleotides read TGTGCCAGCAGTGAACAGGACACCGGGGAGCTGTTTTTT. Translation: CASSEQDTGELFF.

V is TRBV29-1 and J is TRBJ2-5; D uncertain. This CDR3 region has 13 residues. In germline, CDR1 is SQVTM, CDR2 ANQGSEA. Trimming shortened V by 8 bases and J by 2 bases, and 15 bases separated the two germline ends. Written as DNA, the CDR3 is TGCAGCATAAAACCGGCAGGTCAAGAGACCCAGTACTTC. It is translated as CSIKPAGQETQYF.

This chain joins TRBV15 and TRBJ1-1; unclear D gene. CDR3 size: 15 residues. V shed 0 bases and J shed 0 bases, with 8 bases lying between them. Per the germline V gene, CDR1 is LNHNV and CDR2 is YYDKDF (reference sequence). The CDR3 sequence: CATSRDPGMNTEAFF. CDR3 coding DNA: TGTGCCACCAGCAGAGATCCAGGAATGAACACTGAAGCTTTCTTT.

CDR3 DNA: TGCGCCAGCAGGGTAACTAGCGGGAGTCGCTCATACGAGCAGTACTTC. It codes for CASRVTSGSRSYEQYF. The V gene is TRBV23-1, the J gene TRBJ2-7, with 11 bases lining up with TRBD2. TRBV23-1 is placed among ORFs of uncertain function. Trimming at V came to 6 bases and at J to 4 bases, leaving 11 bases not matched to a gene. This CDR3 is built from 16 residues.

This sequence joins TRBV28 and TRBJ2-7, with 8 bases fitting TRBD2. The CDR3 sequence is 15 residues long. The germline CDR1 and CDR2 sequences are MDHEN and SYDVKM. V lost 7 bases and J lost 2; bases outside the gene matches: 10. The CDR3 DNA reads TGTGCCAGCAAGTTAGCGGGACCCACACCCTACGAGCAGTACTTC. Its translation is CASKLAGPTPYEQYF.

The chain carries TRBV7-8 and TRBJ2-5, with 7 positions matching TRBD2. The V and J ends lost 4 bases and 5 bases, in that order; junction bases with no gene match: 10. Germline V lookup: CDR1 SGHVS, CDR2 FQNEAQ. This CDR3 has 15 amino acids. The CDR3 spells CASSWFAGEAETQYF. DNA for the CDR3: TGTGCCAGCAGCTGGTTTGCGGGAGAGGCGGAGACCCAGTACTTC.

This clone was found a few times. The chain joins TRBV3-1 (or the pseudogene TRBV3-2) to TRBJ2-7; 8 bases map to TRBD2. The CDR3 has 13 residues. The germline CDR1 and CDR2 sequences are LGHDT and YNNKEL (reference sequence). After removal of 1 base from V and 6 bases from J, the junction contained 2 bases not matched to a gene. CDR3: CASSQGLAFEQYF. CDR3 DNA sequence: TGTGCCAGCAGCCAAGGACTAGCGTTCGAGCAGTACTTC.

The gene calls are TRBV25-1 and TRBJ1-6; TRBD1 agrees at 7 bases. This CDR3 is built from 15 residues. Trimming cost V 1 base and J 9 bases; bases outside gene matches: 6. Germline lookup yields CDR1 MGHDK and CDR2 SYGVNS. The CDR3 loop is CASSEFSGGSSPLHF. Written as DNA, the CDR3 is TGTGCCAGCAGTGAATTTTCAGGGGGTAGTTCACCCCTCCACTTT.

The V and J genes are TRBV11-1 and TRBJ2-3; D ambiguous. The CDR3 is 13 amino acids. Trimming left V 6 bases short and J 0 bases short, with 7 bases between. Per germline, CDR1 SGHAT and CDR2 FQDESV (reference sequence). The CDR3 region has the DNA TGTGCCAGCAGTAGAGGCAGCACAGATACGCAGTATTTT. It yields the protein CASSRGSTDTQYF. The full variable domain, rest sourced from reference TRBV11-1 and TRBJ2-3, is EAEVAQSPRYKITEKSQAVAFWCDPISGHATLYWYRQILGQGPELLVQFQDESVVDDSQLPKDRFSAERLKGVDSTLKIQPAELGDSAMYLCASSRGSTDTQYFGPGTRLTVL.

This sequence joins TRBV30 and TRBJ1-5; tentatively, D is TRBD1 (6 bases). V was clipped by 0 bases and J by 10 bases, with 19 bases between them. The CDR3 covers 15 residues. From germline, CDR1 is GTSNPN and CDR2 SVGIG (reference sequence). The CDR3 DNA follows: TGTGCCTGGAGTGTACCTAATCGTGCAGGGGCCCCCCAGCATTTT. Its translation: CAWSVPNRAGAPQHF.

The rearrangement joins TRBV28 to TRBJ2-1; TRBD2 agrees at 8 bases. The CDR3 extends over 15 amino acids. Unmatched junction bases numbered 12, after V lost 6 bases and J lost 8 bases. Germline V gene lookup returns CDR1 MDHEN and CDR2 SYDVKM. The CDR3 coding sequence is TGTGCCAGCAGCCAACTAGCGGAGACATGCGATGAGCAGTTCTTC. Its protein product is CASSQLAETCDEQFF.

The J gene is TRBJ1-6, the V gene TRBV30, with a possible D match to TRBD1 (6 bases). The V gene's germline CDR1 is GTSNPN and CDR2 SVGIG (reference sequence). V gave up 3 bases and J gave up 8 bases, with 23 bases separating them. The CDR3 sequence is 17 residues long. The CDR3 protein is CAWRGQGMALVHSPLHF. Written as DNA, the CDR3 is TGTGCCTGGAGAGGCCAGGGGATGGCCCTCGTCCATTCACCCCTCCACTTT.

The chain combines TRBV19 with TRBJ2-2; D possibly corresponds to TRBD2 (6 bases). The germline gives CDR1 LNHDA, CDR2 SQIVND (reference sequence). This CDR3 is 17 amino acids long. V was clipped by 5 bases and J by 3 bases, with 19 bases between them. CDR3 region: CASSLVAASTDTGELFF. Here the CDR3 DNA reads TGTGCCAGTAGTTTGGTAGCGGCATCCACCGACACCGGGGAGCTGTTTTTT.

The V gene is TRBV2, the J gene TRBJ1-4; 9 bases align to TRBD1. V lost 5 bases to trimming and J lost 7 bases; unmatched junction nucleotides: 8. The V gene's germline CDR1 is SNHLY and CDR2 FYNNEI. This CDR3 contains 15 residues. CDR3 amino acids: CASSWGQGGTEKLFF. DNA of the CDR3: TGTGCCAGCAGTTGGGGACAGGGCGGGACTGAAAAACTGTTTTTT.

The chain employs TRBV28 and TRBJ1-5, with D possibly being TRBD1 (6 bases). Germline-derived CDR1 and CDR2 are MDHEN and SYDVKM. V was shortened by 3 bases and J by 3 bases, with 9 bases between the two germline ends. The CDR3 loop spans 14 amino acids. The CDR3 bases are TGTGCCAGCAGTTTTGACAGGATCAATCAGCCCCAGCATTTT. It codes for CASSFDRINQPQHF.